Presented here are 8 T cell receptor beta chains from one specimen sequenced in a study of T cell changes during pregnancy in multiple sclerosis. Repertoires were generated with immunoSEQ multiplex PCR, while TCRdb's copy carries only in-frame clones and drops some. Seen here are tens of thousands of clones, roughly 92% observed once, and the top ten hold around 2%. Sample: peripheral blood, taken in the second trimester of pregnancy. The receptors originated from a female donor with multiple sclerosis, enrolled in a pregnancy study.

The V call is TRBV4-1, the J call TRBJ2-1; D may be TRBD2 (5 bases). Germline V gene data show CDR1 as MGHRA and CDR2 as YSYEKL. The CDR3 is 13 amino acids. V was shortened by 1 base and J by 10 bases, with 11 bases between the two germline ends. The CDR3 loop reads CASSQAIAGEQFF. CDR3 coding DNA: TGCGCCAGCAGCCAAGCAATTGCGGGCGAGCAGTTCTTC.

The V call is TRBV12-5, the J call TRBJ2-5; unclear D gene. Trimming stripped 5 bases from V and 3 bases from J, with 7 bases between. CDR3 length: 12 amino acids. From germline, CDR1 is LGHNT and CDR2 FRNRAP. The CDR3 DNA reads TGTGCTAGTGGTCCGACTGAAGAGACCCAGTACTTC. This sequence encodes CASGPTEETQYF.

This sequence joins TRBV19 and TRBJ2-6; TRBD1 aligns across 11 bases. V lost 7 bases, J lost 0 bases, and 8 bases stayed unmatched. This CDR3 is 18 amino acids long. The germline CDR1 and CDR2 sequences are LNHDA and SQIVND (reference sequence). The CDR3 DNA is TGTGCCAGTAAGCTATCCGGGACAGGGGGCTCTGGGGCCAACGTCCTGACTTTC. This codes for CASKLSGTGGSGANVLTF.

The J gene is TRBJ2-5, the V gene TRBV14, with TRBD2 identical over 8 bases. V shed 4 bases and J 7 bases; nucleotides not matched to a gene: 8. Germline V gives CDR1 SGHDN, CDR2 FVKESK. This CDR3 comprises 14 residues. CDR3 DNA: TGTGCCAGCAGCCTTGCGGGAGGTCCGGTGACCCAGTACTTC. The encoded protein is CASSLAGGPVTQYF.

The V call is TRBV19, the J call TRBJ1-2, with D possibly matching TRBD1 (6 bases). The CDR3 extends over 12 amino acids. CDR1 is LNHDA, CDR2 SQIVND, per germline (reference sequence). V was cut by 3 bases and J by 7 bases, with 9 bases left in between. The CDR3 here is CASSILGAGYTF. The CDR3 nucleotides are TGTGCCAGTAGTATCCTGGGGGCTGGCTACACCTTC.

V is TRBV5-6 and J is TRBJ2-1, with TRBD2 matching over 9 bases. The CDR3 length is 12 residues. V dropped 4 bases and J dropped 13; count of bases not matched to a gene: 6. In germline, CDR1 is SGHDT, CDR2 YYEEEE. In DNA form, the CDR3 reads TGTGCCAGCAGCGCCGGACTAGCGCTACAGTTCTTC. Protein product: CASSAGLALQFF. Together with reference TRBV5-6 and TRBJ2-1, the CDR3 gives the full variable domain: DAGVTQSPTHLIKTRGQQVTLRCSPKSGHDTVSWYQQALGQGPQFIFQYYEEEERQRGNFPDRFSGHQFPNYSSELNVNALLLGDSALYLCASSAGLALQFFGPGTRLTVL.

The V gene is TRBV6-1, the J gene TRBJ2-7, with unresolved D. This CDR3 is 12 amino acids long. Per germline, CDR1 MNHNS and CDR2 SASEGT. The V gene lost 5 bases and the J gene lost 2 bases, with 7 bases spanning the gap. CDR3 amino acids: CASSSRAYEQYF. CDR3 in DNA: TGTGCCAGCAGTTCCCGCGCCTACGAGCAGTACTTC.

J is TRBJ1-1 and V is TRBV18; D not certain. The CDR3 runs 12 residues. Between the trimmed V and J ends, which lost 6 bases and 5 bases, there was a span of 10 bases. Per germline, CDR1 KGHSH and CDR2 LQKENI. CDR3: CASSRMSTEAFF. CDR3 DNA sequence: TGTGCCAGCTCGCGGATGAGTACTGAAGCTTTCTTT.